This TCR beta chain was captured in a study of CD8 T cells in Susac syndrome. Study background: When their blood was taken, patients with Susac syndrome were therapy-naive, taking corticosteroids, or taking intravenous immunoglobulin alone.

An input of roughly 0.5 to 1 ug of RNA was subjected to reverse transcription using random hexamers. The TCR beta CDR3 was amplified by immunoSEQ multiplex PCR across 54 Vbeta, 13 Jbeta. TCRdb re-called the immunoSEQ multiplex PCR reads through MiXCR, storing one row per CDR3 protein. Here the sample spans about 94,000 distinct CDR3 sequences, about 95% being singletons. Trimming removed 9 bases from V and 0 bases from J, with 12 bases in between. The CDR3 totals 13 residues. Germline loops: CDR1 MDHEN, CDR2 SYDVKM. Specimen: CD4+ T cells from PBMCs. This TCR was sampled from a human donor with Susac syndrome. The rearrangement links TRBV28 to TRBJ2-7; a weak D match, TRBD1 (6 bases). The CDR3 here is CARQQGFSYEQYF. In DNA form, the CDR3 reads TGTGCCAGACAACAGGGCTTCTCCTACGAGCAGTACTTC.